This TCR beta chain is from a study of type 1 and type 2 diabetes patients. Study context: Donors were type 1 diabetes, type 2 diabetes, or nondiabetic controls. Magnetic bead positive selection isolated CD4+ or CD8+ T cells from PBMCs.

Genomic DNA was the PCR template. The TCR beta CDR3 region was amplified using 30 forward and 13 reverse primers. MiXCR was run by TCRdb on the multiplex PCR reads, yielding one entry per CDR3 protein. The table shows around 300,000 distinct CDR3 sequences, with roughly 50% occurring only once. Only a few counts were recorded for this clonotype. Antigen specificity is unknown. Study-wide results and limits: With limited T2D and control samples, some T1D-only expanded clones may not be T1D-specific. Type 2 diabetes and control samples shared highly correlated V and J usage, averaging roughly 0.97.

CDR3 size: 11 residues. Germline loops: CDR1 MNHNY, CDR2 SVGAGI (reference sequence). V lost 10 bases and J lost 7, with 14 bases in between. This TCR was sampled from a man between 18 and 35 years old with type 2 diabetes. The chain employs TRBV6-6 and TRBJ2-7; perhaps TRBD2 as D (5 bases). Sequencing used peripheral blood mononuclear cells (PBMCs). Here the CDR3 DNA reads TGTGCCACCTCCGAGGGTGGGGAGCAGTACTTC. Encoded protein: CATSEGGEQYF.